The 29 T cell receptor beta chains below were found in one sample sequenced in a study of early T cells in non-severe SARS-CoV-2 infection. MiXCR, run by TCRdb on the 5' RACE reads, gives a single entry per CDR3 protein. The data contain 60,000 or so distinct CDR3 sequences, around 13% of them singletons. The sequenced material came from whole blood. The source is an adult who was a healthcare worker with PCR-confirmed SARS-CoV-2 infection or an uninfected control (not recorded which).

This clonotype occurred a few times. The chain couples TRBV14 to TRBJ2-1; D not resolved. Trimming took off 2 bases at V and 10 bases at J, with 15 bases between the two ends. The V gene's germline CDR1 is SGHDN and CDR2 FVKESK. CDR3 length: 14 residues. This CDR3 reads CASSQISRTSEQFF. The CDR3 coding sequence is TGTGCCAGCAGCCAAATAAGCCGAACCTCGGAGCAGTTCTTC.

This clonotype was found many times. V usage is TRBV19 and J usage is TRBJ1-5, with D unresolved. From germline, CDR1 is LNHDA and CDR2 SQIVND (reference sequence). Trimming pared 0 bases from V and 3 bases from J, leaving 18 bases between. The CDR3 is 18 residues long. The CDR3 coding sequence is TGTGCCAGTAGTATAGATCCGTCGGAGGGTAGCTACAATCAGCCCCAGCATTTT. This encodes CASSIDPSEGSYNQPQHF. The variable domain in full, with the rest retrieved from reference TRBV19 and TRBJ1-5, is DGGITQSPKYLFRKEGQNVTLSCEQNLNHDAMYWYRQDPGQGLRLIYYSQIVNDFQKGDIAEGYSVSREKKESFPLTVTSAQKNPTAFYLCASSIDPSEGSYNQPQHFGDGTRLSIL.

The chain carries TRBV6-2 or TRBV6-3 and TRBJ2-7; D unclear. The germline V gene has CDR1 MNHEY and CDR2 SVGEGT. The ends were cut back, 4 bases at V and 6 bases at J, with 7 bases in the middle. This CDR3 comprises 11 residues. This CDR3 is CASSLAGEQYF. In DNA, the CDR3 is TGTGCCAGCAGTTTGGCCGGCGAGCAGTACTTC.

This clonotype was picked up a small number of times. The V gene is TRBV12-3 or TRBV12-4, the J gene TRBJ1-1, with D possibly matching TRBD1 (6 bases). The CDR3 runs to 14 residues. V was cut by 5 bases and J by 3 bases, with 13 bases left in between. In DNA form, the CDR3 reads TGTGCCAGCAGTCTCAGGGGCGGGTACACTGAAGCTTTCTTT. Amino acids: CASSLRGGYTEAFF.

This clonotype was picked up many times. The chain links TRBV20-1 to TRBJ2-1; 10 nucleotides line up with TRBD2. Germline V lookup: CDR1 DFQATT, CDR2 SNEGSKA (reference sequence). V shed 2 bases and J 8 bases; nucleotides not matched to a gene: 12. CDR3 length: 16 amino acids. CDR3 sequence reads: CSARSFISGRSDEQFF. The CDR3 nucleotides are TGCAGTGCTAGATCATTTATTAGCGGGAGGTCTGATGAGCAGTTCTTC.

CDR3 nucleotides: TGTGCCAGCAGTCCCGGGACCGGGACTAGCGGTGGTCATGAGCAGTTCTTC. Encoded protein: CASSPGTGTSGGHEQFF. The chain carries TRBV28 and TRBJ2-1; 11 nucleotides line up with TRBD2. Germline V gives CDR1 MDHEN, CDR2 SYDVKM. The CDR3 runs to 17 residues. V lost 5 bases to trimming and J lost 8 bases; unmatched junction nucleotides: 14.

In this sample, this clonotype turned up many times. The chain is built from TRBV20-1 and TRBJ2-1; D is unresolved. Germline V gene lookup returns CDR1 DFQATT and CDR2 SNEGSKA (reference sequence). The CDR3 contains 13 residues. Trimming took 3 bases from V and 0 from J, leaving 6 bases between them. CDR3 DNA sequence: TGCAGTGCTAGTGTCGCCTCCTACAATGAGCAGTTCTTC. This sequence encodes CSASVASYNEQFF.

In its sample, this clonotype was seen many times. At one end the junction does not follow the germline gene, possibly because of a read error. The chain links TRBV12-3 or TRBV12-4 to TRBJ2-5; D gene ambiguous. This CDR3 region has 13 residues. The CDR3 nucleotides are TGTGTCAGCAGTTTCTCTTTCGAAGAGACCCAGTACTTC. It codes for CVSSFSFEETQYF.

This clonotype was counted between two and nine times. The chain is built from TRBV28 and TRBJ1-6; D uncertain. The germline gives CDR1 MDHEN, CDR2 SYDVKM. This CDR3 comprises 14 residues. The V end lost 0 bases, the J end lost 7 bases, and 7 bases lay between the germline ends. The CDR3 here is CASSLWAGNSPLHF. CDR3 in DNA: TGTGCCAGCAGTTTATGGGCGGGAAATTCACCCCTCCACTTT.

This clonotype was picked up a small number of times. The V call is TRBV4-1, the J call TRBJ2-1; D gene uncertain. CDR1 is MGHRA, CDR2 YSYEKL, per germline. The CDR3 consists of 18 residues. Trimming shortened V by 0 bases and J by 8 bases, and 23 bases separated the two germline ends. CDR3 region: CASSQDRQRRQSMDEQFF. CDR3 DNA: TGCGCCAGCAGCCAAGATCGCCAAAGACGCCAAAGCATGGATGAGCAGTTCTTC.

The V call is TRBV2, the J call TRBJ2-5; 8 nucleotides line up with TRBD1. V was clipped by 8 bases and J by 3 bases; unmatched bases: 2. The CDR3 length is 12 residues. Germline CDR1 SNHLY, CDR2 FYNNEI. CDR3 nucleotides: TGTGCCAGCGGACAGGGAGAAGAGACCCAGTACTTC. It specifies CASGQGEETQYF.

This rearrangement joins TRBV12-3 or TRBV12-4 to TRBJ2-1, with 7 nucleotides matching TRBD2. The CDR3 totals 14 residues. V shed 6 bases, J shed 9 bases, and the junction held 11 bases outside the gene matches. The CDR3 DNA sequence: TGTGCCAGCAGGTCTGAGACTAGCTCGCGTGAGCAGTTCTTC. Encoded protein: CASRSETSSREQFF.

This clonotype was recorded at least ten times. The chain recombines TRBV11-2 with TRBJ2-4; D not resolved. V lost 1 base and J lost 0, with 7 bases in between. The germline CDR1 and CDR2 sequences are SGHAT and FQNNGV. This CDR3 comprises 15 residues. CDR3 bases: TGTGCCAGCAGCTTAGGGCGCCAAGCCAAAAACATTCAGTACTTC. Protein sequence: CASSLGRQAKNIQYF.

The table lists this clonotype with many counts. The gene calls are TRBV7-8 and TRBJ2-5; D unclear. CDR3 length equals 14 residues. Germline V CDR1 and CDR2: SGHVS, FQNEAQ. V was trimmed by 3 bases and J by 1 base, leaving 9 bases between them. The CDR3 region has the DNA TGTGCCAGCAGCTTCCCGAACCTCCAAGAGACCCAGTACTTC. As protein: CASSFPNLQETQYF.

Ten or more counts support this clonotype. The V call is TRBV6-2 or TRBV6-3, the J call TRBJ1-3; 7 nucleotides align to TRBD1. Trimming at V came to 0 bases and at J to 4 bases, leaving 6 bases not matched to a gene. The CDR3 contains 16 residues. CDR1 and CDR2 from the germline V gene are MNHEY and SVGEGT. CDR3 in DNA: TGTGCCAGCAGTTACTCTTCGACAGGGTTCGGAAACACCATATATTTT. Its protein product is CASSYSSTGFGNTIYF.

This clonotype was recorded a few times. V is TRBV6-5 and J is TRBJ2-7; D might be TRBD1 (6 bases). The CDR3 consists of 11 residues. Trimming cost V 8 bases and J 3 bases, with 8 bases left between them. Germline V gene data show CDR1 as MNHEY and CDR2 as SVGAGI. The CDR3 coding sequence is TGTGCCAGCCGGGACAACTACGAGCAGTACTTC. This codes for CASRDNYEQYF.

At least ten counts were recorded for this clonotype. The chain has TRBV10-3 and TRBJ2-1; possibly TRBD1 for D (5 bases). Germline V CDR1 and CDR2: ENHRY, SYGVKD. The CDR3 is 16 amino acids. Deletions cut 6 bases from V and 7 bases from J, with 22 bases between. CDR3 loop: CAIRASVVRPGNEQFF. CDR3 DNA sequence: TGTGCCATCAGGGCTAGTGTGGTCAGGCCAGGGAATGAGCAGTTCTTC.

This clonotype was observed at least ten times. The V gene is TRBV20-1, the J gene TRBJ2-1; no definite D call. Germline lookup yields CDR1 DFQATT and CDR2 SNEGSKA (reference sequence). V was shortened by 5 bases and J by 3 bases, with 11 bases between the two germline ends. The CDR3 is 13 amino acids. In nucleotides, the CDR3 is TGCAGTGCTCGCCCCTGGAACTACAATGAGCAGTTCTTC. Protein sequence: CSARPWNYNEQFF.

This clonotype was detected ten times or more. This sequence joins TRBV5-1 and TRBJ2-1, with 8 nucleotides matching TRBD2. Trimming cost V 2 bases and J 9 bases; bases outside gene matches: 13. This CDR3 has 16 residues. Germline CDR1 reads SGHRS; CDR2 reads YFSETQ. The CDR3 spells CASSFNPGLVSGEQFF. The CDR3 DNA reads TGCGCCAGCAGCTTTAATCCGGGACTAGTTTCAGGTGAGCAGTTCTTC.

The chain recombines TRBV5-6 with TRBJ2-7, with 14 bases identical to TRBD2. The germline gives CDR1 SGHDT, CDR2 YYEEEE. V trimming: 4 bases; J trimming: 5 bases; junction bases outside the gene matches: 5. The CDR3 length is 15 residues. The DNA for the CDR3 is TGTGCCAGCAGCGTCCGACTAGCGGGAGGGAACGAGCAGTACTTC. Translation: CASSVRLAGGNEQYF.

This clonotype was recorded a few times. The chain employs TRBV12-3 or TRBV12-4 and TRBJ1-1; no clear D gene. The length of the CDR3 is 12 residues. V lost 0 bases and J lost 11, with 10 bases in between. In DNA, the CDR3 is TGTGCCAGCAGTTTAGCGCGGGTAGGGGCTTTCTTT. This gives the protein CASSLARVGAFF.

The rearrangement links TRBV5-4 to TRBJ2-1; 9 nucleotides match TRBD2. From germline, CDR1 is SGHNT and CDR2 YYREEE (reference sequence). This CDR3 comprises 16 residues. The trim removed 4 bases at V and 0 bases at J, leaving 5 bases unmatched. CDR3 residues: CASSPRGGSSYNEQFF. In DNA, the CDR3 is TGTGCCAGCAGCCCGCGGGGGGGGAGCTCCTACAATGAGCAGTTCTTC.

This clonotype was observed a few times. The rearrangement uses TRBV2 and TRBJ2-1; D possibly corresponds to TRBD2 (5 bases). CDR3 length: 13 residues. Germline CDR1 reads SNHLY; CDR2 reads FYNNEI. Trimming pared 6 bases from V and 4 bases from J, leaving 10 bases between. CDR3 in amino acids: CASSGLRYNEQFF. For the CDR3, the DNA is TGTGCCAGCAGCGGACTTCGGTACAATGAGCAGTTCTTC.

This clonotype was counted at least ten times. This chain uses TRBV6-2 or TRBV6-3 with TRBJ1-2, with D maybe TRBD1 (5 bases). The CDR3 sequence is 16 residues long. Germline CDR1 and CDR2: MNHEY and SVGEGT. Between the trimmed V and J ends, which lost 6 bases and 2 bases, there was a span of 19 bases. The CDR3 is CASRGPGGSDNYGYTF. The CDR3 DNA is TGTGCCAGCAGAGGACCGGGGGGAAGCGACAACTATGGCTACACCTTC.

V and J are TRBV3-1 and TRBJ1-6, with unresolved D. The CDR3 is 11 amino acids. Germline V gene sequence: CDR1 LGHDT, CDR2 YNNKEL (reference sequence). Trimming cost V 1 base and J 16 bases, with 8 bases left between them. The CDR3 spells CASSQAGRLHF. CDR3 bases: TGTGCCAGCAGCCAAGCGGGGAGACTCCACTTT.

The CDR3 protein is CSVAGEGSGNQPQHF. The CDR3 DNA is TGCAGCGTTGCAGGGGAAGGGTCGGGCAATCAGCCCCAGCATTTT. The V and J genes are TRBV29-1 and TRBJ1-5; possible D gene TRBD1, 6 bases. This CDR3 is 15 amino acids long. The germline V gene encodes CDR1 SQVTM and CDR2 ANQGSEA. Deletions cut 4 bases from V and 2 bases from J, with 15 bases between.

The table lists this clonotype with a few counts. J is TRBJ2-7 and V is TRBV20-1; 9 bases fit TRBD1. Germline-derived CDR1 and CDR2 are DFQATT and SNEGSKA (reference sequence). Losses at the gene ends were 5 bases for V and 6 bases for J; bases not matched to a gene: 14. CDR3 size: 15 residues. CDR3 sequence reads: CSAGLTGGARGEQYF. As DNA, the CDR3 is TGCAGTGCTGGGCTTACAGGGGGCGCGAGGGGCGAGCAGTACTTC.

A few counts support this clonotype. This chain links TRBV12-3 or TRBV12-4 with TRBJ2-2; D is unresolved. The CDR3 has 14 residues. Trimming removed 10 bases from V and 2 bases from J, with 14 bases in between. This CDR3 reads CAIKGQTNTGELFF. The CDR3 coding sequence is TGTGCCATCAAAGGGCAGACTAACACCGGGGAGCTGTTTTTT.

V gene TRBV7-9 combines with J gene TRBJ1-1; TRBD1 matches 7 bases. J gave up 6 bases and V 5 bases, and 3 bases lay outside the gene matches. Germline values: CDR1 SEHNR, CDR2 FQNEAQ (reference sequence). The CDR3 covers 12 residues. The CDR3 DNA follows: TGTGCCAGCAGCACGACAGGGCCTGAAGCTTTCTTT. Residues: CASSTTGPEAFF.